The source of this TCR beta chain is a study of cytomegalovirus exposure and HLA in healthy donors. The PCR made use of 60 Vbeta and 13 Jbeta primers. TCRdb's table, derived via immunoSEQ multiplex PCR, lists solely in-frame clones and lacks some. The sample holds more than 85,000 clones, over 60% seen once. V was clipped by 4 bases and J by 7 bases, with 7 bases between them. The CDR3 is 11 amino acids. In germline, CDR1 is SEHNR, CDR2 FQNEAQ (reference sequence). Notes on the study in general: In a later analysis, TCR beta V- and J-gene trimming was associated with a missense DCLRE1C variant. Most subjects' HLA-A and HLA-B alleles were reportedly predicted from TCR beta sequences.

About this clone itself: Its antigen is not known.

The specimen sequenced was PBMCs. The rearrangement uses TRBV7-9 and TRBJ1-2; D is uncertain. The sequence was obtained from a woman aged 55 to 70 in good health and CMV-seropositive. The CDR3 spells CASSYEAGYTF. The CDR3 DNA reads as TGTGCCAGCAGCTACGAAGCTGGCTACACCTTC.